Below are 13 T cell receptor beta chains sequenced from a single sample in a study of T cells after yellow fever vaccination (dated by TCRdb to the late 2010s). The method behind the library was 5' RACE. Sequenced using an Illumina NovaSeq 6000. TCRdb handled the public reads itself, with Q25 trimming in fastp and clone calling in MiXCR, and kept productive beta chains. CDR3 protein duplicates are merged, each entry listing the most common genes and DNA. The sample profile shows some 320,000 distinct CDR3 sequences; about 4% of them were found once. In total, the top ten clones hold 20% to 25% of the sample. Explained via the paper, the treatment or condition label denotes: live attenuated yellow fever vaccine strain. The sequencing used PBMCs, collected 5 days after the yellow fever booster vaccination. These receptors were collected from a man younger than 35 who received the YFV17D yellow fever vaccine.

V and J are TRBV5-1 and TRBJ2-2; possibly TRBD2 for D (6 bases). Trimming cost V 2 bases and J 4 bases, with 18 bases left between them. CDR3 length: 17 amino acids. Germline V CDR1 and CDR2: SGHRS, YFSETQ. The CDR3 coding sequence is TGCGCCAGCAGCTTCGGGACGGAGGGGACCTCCACCGGGGAGCTGTTTTTT. This sequence encodes CASSFGTEGTSTGELFF.

This clonotype occurred a few times. One end of the junction varies from germline; a read error may be responsible. The chain couples TRBV12-3 or TRBV12-4 to TRBJ2-7, with a possible D match to TRBD1 (6 bases). The CDR3 has 14 amino acids. CDR3 sequence: CASSFVAGASRLFF. The CDR3 DNA is TGTGCCAGCAGTTTCGTGGCAGGGGCTTCGAGGTTGTTCTTC.

This clonotype was found a few times. The gene calls are TRBV5-4 and TRBJ2-5; 10 bases map to TRBD2. Germline V gene sequence: CDR1 SGHNT, CDR2 YYREEE (reference sequence). V shed 0 bases and J 5 bases; nucleotides not matched to a gene: 4. This CDR3 spans 15 amino acids. The chain's CDR3 is CASSLVERGGETQYF. The CDR3 bases are TGTGCCAGCAGCTTGGTCGAGCGGGGGGGGGAGACCCAGTACTTC.

This clonotype was detected many times. The chain recombines TRBV4-3 with TRBJ2-1, with 10 bases identical to TRBD2. The J segment lost 4 bases and the V segment lost 0 bases, leaving 3 bases of the junction unmatched. CDR1 and CDR2 from the germline V gene are LGHNA and YSLEER. The CDR3 totals 16 residues. CDR3 sequence: CASSQESSGGYNEQFF. CDR3 nucleotides: TGCGCCAGCAGCCAAGAGAGTAGCGGGGGGTACAATGAGCAGTTCTTC.

The rearrangement links TRBV29-1 to TRBJ2-7; tentatively, D is TRBD2 (6 bases). With 5 bases removed from V and 2 bases from J, the gap between germline ends came to 10 bases. The CDR3 sequence is 12 residues long. Germline values: CDR1 SQVTM, CDR2 ANQGSEA. The CDR3 loop reads CSVLGGTYEQYF. The CDR3 nucleotides are TGCAGCGTTCTGGGGGGAACCTACGAGCAGTACTTC.

This clonotype came up a few times. The genes are TRBV24-1 and TRBJ2-4; D gene unclear. The germline gives CDR1 KGHDR, CDR2 SFDVKD. With 0 bases removed from V and 0 bases from J, the gap between germline ends came to 11 bases. The CDR3 is 17 residues long. CDR3 sequence: CATSDLLAELAKNIQYF. CDR3 DNA sequence: TGTGCCACCAGTGATTTGCTGGCAGAACTAGCCAAAAACATTCAGTACTTC.

This clonotype was seen only a few times. The chain has TRBV6-2 or TRBV6-3 and TRBJ1-6; possibly TRBD1 for D (6 bases). This CDR3 has 16 amino acids. Per the germline V gene, CDR1 is MNHEY and CDR2 is SVGEGT. Trimming removed 6 bases from V and 8 bases from J, with 20 bases in between. This chain's CDR3 is CASRARDHKGDSPLHF. CDR3 coding DNA: TGTGCCAGCAGAGCCCGGGACCATAAGGGGGATTCACCCCTCCACTTT.

This clonotype came up many times. This sequence joins TRBV7-9 and TRBJ1-1; D is uncertain. V dropped 3 bases and J dropped 4 bases, with 6 bases sitting between them. The CDR3 totals 12 residues. CDR1 SEHNR and CDR2 FQNEAQ come from the germline V gene (reference sequence). The CDR3 region has the DNA TGTGCCAGCAGCTTCTCCAGCACTGAAGCTTTCTTT. Translation: CASSFSSTEAFF.

This clonotype was observed many times. CDR3 sequence: CASSITTTSSYNEQFF. CDR3 bases: TGTGCCAGCAGCATTACGACTACAAGCTCCTACAATGAGCAGTTCTTC. The gene calls are TRBV7-3 and TRBJ2-1; possibly TRBD2 for D (5 bases). Trimming pared 5 bases from V and 0 bases from J, leaving 14 bases between. The CDR3 consists of 16 residues. Germline V CDR1 and CDR2: SGHTA, FQGTGA.

This clonotype was counted many times. This rearrangement joins TRBV7-9 to TRBJ2-5; TRBD1 aligns across 9 bases. CDR3 length: 14 amino acids. The germline V gene has CDR1 SEHNR and CDR2 FQNEAQ (reference sequence). V lost 5 bases to trimming and J lost 4 bases; unmatched junction nucleotides: 5. CDR3 nucleotide sequence: TGTGCCAGCAGCCCCCGGGACAGGGTAGAGACCCAGTACTTC. This encodes CASSPRDRVETQYF.

At least ten counts were recorded for this clonotype. The V call is TRBV5-1, the J call TRBJ2-1, with D uncertain. Germline V gene data show CDR1 as SGHRS and CDR2 as YFSETQ. The CDR3 has 14 residues. The germline V and J ends were trimmed by 0 bases and 9 bases, with 13 bases remaining between them. CDR3 protein: CASSLVNSFGEQFF. CDR3 sequence (DNA): TGCGCCAGCAGCTTGGTTAATAGCTTTGGTGAGCAGTTCTTC.

Ten or more counts support this clonotype. The gene calls are TRBV20-1 and TRBJ2-3; 7 nucleotides line up with TRBD1. Per germline, CDR1 DFQATT and CDR2 SNEGSKA (reference sequence). V gave up 3 bases and J gave up 2 bases; unmatched junction bases: 11. The CDR3 runs to 16 residues. The CDR3 sequence: CSASNWRQGVTDTQYF. The CDR3 nucleotides are TGCAGTGCTAGCAATTGGAGACAGGGAGTCACAGATACGCAGTATTTT.

This clonotype was seen repeatedly, ten times or more. The V gene is TRBV7-8, the J gene TRBJ1-5, with 8 bases matching TRBD1. V shed 5 bases and J 7 bases; nucleotides not matched to a gene: 4. Per the germline V gene, CDR1 is SGHVS and CDR2 is FQNEAQ. The CDR3 spans 13 residues. CDR3 DNA sequence: TGTGCCAGCAGCCGGACAGGGACGCAGCCCCAGCATTTT. As protein: CASSRTGTQPQHF.